The 16 T cell receptor beta chains below come from one sample, sequenced in a study of cytomegalovirus exposure and HLA in healthy donors. Primers: 60 Vbeta forward and 13 Jbeta reverse. TCRdb's copy holds only in-frame clones and misses some; the assay was immunoSEQ multiplex PCR. This listing includes tens of thousands of clones. Sample: PBMCs. These TCRs come from a woman aged 40 to 55 in good health and CMV-seronegative.

The CDR3 spells CASSSTPRSSYEQYF. DNA of the CDR3: TGTGCCAGCAGCTCGACGCCAAGGAGCTCCTACGAGCAGTACTTC. The chain employs TRBV27 and TRBJ2-7; D is unclear. The V end was cut by 6 bases, the J end by 0 bases, with 15 bases between. This CDR3 is built from 15 residues. Germline V gives CDR1 MNHEY, CDR2 SMNVEV (reference sequence).

The chain carries TRBV11-2 and TRBJ2-5, with a weak D call TRBD2 (6 bases). Trimming took 5 bases from V and 5 from J, leaving 12 bases between them. In germline, CDR1 is SGHAT, CDR2 FQNNGV. The length of the CDR3 is 13 residues. CDR3 amino acids: CASSTGLGETQYF. As DNA, the CDR3 is TGTGCCAGCAGCACGGGACTGGGCGAGACCCAGTACTTC.

CDR3 sequence (DNA): TGTGCCAGCAGCTTCGGTGGGGCTAGAAATAATGAGCAGTTCTTC. Amino acids: CASSFGGARNNEQFF. The chain recombines TRBV7-2 with TRBJ2-1, with TRBD1 as a possible D gene (5 bases). Between the trimmed V and J ends, which lost 3 bases and 7 bases, there was a span of 16 bases. Germline-derived CDR1 and CDR2 are SGHTA and FQGNSA. The CDR3 spans 15 residues.

The chain joins TRBV7-6 to TRBJ2-3; 8 positions match TRBD2. Losses at the gene ends were 2 bases for V and 8 bases for J; bases not matched to a gene: 12. This CDR3 comprises 16 residues. The V gene's germline CDR1 is SGHVS and CDR2 FNYEAQ. The CDR3 coding sequence is TGTGCCAGCAGCTTAATGAAGGCGGGAGGTCCAGCTACGCAGTATTTT. Translated, it gives CASSLMKAGGPATQYF.

The V call is TRBV19, the J call TRBJ2-7; 8 bases are a match to TRBD1. CDR1 is LNHDA, CDR2 SQIVND, per germline (reference sequence). CDR3 length: 14 residues. The ends lost 4 bases at V and 6 bases at J; junction bases unmatched: 8. The CDR3: CASSTLGQGGEQYF. For the CDR3, the DNA is TGTGCCAGTAGTACCTTAGGACAGGGAGGCGAGCAGTACTTC.

The chain carries TRBV30 and TRBJ2-2; TRBD2 might be the D (6 bases). The CDR3 runs to 16 residues. Germline values: CDR1 GTSNPN, CDR2 SVGIG (reference sequence). V dropped 0 bases and J dropped 2 bases, with 13 bases sitting between them. Written as DNA, the CDR3 is TGTGCCTGGAGTGTACGAGCGGGTTATAACACCGGGGAGCTGTTTTTT. This codes for CAWSVRAGYNTGELFF.

The chain is built from TRBV5-1 and TRBJ2-4; 7 bases are a match to TRBD1. Trimming removed 4 bases from V and 0 bases from J; junction bases left unmatched: 19. This CDR3 region has 20 residues. Germline CDR1 and CDR2: SGHRS and YFSETQ. The CDR3 loop reads CASSAGIARTGALAKNIQYF. DNA for the CDR3: TGCGCCAGCAGCGCCGGCATCGCAAGGACAGGAGCTCTAGCCAAAAACATTCAGTACTTC.

This chain joins TRBV28 and TRBJ2-2; 10 bases are a match to TRBD2. The CDR3 extends over 15 amino acids. Germline CDR1 and CDR2: MDHEN and SYDVKM. With V trimmed by 3 bases and J by 5 bases, 3 bases remained unmatched. The CDR3 nucleotides are TGTGCCAGCAGTTTGGTAGCGGGAGGAACCGGGGAGCTGTTTTTT. This codes for CASSLVAGGTGELFF.

The V gene is TRBV7-2, the J gene TRBJ2-3, with 8 bases matching TRBD2. V was clipped by 6 bases and J by 0 bases; unmatched bases: 8. This CDR3 comprises 16 residues. The germline gives CDR1 SGHTA, CDR2 FQGNSA. The CDR3 DNA sequence: TGTGCCAGCAGAACCCCGGGAGGGCCCAGCACAGATACGCAGTATTTT. This translates into CASRTPGGPSTDTQYF.

The chain employs TRBV30 and TRBJ1-2, with 7 bases lining up with TRBD1. CDR1 and CDR2 (germline): GTSNPN, SVGIG (reference sequence). The V segment lost 1 base and the J segment 5 bases; nucleotides outside the gene matches: 7. The CDR3 sequence is 14 residues long. The CDR3: CAWSEQGRYYGYTF. The CDR3 DNA sequence: TGTGCCTGGAGTGAACAGGGGCGATATTATGGCTACACCTTC.

The chain combines TRBV9 with TRBJ2-3; D is perhaps TRBD1 (6 bases). The CDR3 is 16 amino acids. CDR1 and CDR2 from the germline V gene are SGDLS and YYNGEE. Trimming cost V 3 bases and J 2 bases, with 16 bases left between them. CDR3 coding DNA: TGTGCCAGCAGCGCACTGGGGGCCCAGATCACAGATACGCAGTATTTT. Protein product: CASSALGAQITDTQYF.

The genes are TRBV11-3 and TRBJ2-3; 8 bases line up with TRBD2. Germline CDR1 SGHNT, CDR2 YENEEA. J was trimmed by 5 bases and V by 5 bases; bases with no gene match: 12. The CDR3 is 16 amino acids. Written as DNA, the CDR3 is TGTGCCAGCAGCCCTAGAGCGGGAGTGAATGAAGATACGCAGTATTTT. Translated, it gives CASSPRAGVNEDTQYF.

The chain uses TRBV5-6 and TRBJ2-5, with TRBD2 identical over 8 bases. CDR3 size: 16 residues. The germline gives CDR1 SGHDT, CDR2 YYEEEE. V dropped 4 bases and J dropped 5; count of bases not matched to a gene: 13. The DNA of the CDR3 is TGTGCCAGCAGCCCCCTCCGACTAGCGAGTGGGGAGACCCAGTACTTC. Residues: CASSPLRLASGETQYF.

For this clone: At one of its ends the junction is not consistent with the germline gene, which may arise from a read error. V and J are TRBV30 and TRBJ2-5, with unresolved D. Looked up from germline, CDR1 is GTSNPN and CDR2 is SVGIG (reference sequence). CDR3 length: 13 amino acids. CDR3: CAWSGVSQEAQYF. The CDR3 nucleotides read TGTGCCTGGAGTGGGGTCTCGCAAGAGGCCCAGTACTTC.

The gene calls are TRBV19 and TRBJ1-2; weak D call: TRBD1 (5 bases). The CDR3 covers 14 residues. Germline CDR1 is LNHDA and CDR2 is SQIVND (reference sequence). V lost 1 base and J 4 bases, leaving 10 bases between the germline ends. The CDR3 DNA sequence: TGTGCCAGTAGTATAGTCACAGGTGCCTATGGCTACACCTTC. Protein product: CASSIVTGAYGYTF.

V gene TRBV27 combines with J gene TRBJ1-1; possibly TRBD1 for D (6 bases). Germline CDR1 and CDR2: MNHEY and SMNVEV (reference sequence). Trimming left V 5 bases short and J 1 base short, with 11 bases between. The CDR3 has 14 amino acids. CDR3: CASSRQVSNTEAFF. The CDR3 nucleotides read TGTGCCAGCAGTCGACAGGTGTCGAACACTGAAGCTTTCTTT.